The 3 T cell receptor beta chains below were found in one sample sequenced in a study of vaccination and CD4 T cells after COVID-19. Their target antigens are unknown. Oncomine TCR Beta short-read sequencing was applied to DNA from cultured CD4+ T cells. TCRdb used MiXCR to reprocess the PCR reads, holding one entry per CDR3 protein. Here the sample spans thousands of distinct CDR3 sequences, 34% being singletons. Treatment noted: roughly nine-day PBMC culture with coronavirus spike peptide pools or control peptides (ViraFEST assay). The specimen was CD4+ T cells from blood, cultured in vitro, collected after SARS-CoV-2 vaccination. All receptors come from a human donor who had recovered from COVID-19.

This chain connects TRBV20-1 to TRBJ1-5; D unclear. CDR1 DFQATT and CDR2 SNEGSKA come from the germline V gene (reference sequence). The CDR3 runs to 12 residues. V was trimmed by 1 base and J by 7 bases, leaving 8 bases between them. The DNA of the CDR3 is TGCAGTGCTAGAGGAGCGGGCCAGCCCCAGCATTTT. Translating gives CSARGAGQPQHF.

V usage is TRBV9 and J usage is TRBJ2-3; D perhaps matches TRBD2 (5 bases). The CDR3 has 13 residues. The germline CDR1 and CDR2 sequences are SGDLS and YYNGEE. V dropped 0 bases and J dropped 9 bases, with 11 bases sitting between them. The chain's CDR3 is CASSVGTAPTQYF. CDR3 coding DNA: TGTGCCAGCAGCGTAGGGACTGCACCCACGCAGTATTTT.

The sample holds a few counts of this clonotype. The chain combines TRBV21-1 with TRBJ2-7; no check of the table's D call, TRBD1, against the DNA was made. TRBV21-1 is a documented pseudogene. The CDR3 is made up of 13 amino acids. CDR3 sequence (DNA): TGTGCCAGGGAGTGGGGGCAGGGCTACGAGCAGTACTTC. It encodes CAREWGQGYEQYF.